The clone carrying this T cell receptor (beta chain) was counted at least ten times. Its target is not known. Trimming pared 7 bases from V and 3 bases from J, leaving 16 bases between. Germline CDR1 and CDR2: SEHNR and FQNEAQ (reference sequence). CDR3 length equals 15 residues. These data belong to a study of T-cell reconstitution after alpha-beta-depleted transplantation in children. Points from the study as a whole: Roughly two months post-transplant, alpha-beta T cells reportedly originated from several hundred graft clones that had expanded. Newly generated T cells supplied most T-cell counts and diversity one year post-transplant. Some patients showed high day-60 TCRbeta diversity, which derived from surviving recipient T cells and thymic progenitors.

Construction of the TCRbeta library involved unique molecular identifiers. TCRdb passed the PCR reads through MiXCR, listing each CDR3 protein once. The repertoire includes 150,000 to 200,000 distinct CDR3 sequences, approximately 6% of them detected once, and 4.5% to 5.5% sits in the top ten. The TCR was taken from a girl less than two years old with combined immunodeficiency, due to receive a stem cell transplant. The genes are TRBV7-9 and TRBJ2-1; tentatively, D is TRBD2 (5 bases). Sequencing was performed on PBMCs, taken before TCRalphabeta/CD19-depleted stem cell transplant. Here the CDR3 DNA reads TGTGCCAGCACCCCCGAGGGCAGGATCTACAATGAGCAGTTCTTC. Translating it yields CASTPEGRIYNEQFF.